The 10 T cell receptor beta chains reported below all come from one sample, sequenced in a study of blood T cell repertoires in COVID-19. The protocol was immunoSEQ multiplex PCR, while the TCRdb copy is restricted to in-frame clones and leaves out a portion. The sample lists roughly 20,000 clones; approximately 91% were seen once. The sequenced sample was peripheral blood. The receptors originated from a human donor in a cohort sampled during active COVID-19.

This rearrangement joins TRBV2 to TRBJ2-5; 10 bases are shared with TRBD2. Germline CDR1 is SNHLY and CDR2 is FYNNEI. The J segment lost 0 bases and the V segment lost 4 bases, leaving 2 bases of the junction unmatched. There are 15 residues in the CDR3. In DNA form, the CDR3 reads TGTGCCAGCAGTGTGGGACTAGCGAACCAAGAGACCCAGTACTTC. Translating gives CASSVGLANQETQYF. Filled out from reference TRBV2 and TRBJ2-5, the complete variable domain reads EPEVTQTPSHQVTQMGQEVILRCVPISNHLYFYWYRQILGQKVEFLVSFYNNEISEKSEIFDDQFSVERPDGSNFTLKIRSTKLEDSAMYFCASSVGLANQETQYFGPGTRLLVL.

This sequence joins TRBV4-1 and TRBJ2-5, with 10 bases lining up with TRBD1. The CDR3 spans 15 residues. Germline values: CDR1 MGHRA, CDR2 YSYEKL. Trimming cost V 4 bases and J 2 bases; bases outside gene matches: 4. The CDR3, as DNA: TGCGCCAGCAGCCGGGGACAGGGGAATCAAGAGACCCAGTACTTC. As protein: CASSRGQGNQETQYF.

V is TRBV5-1 and J is TRBJ1-4; TRBD1 matches 8 bases. Germline trimming cut 2 bases from V and 8 bases from J; bases unmatched to any gene: 8. This CDR3 region has 15 residues. The germline gives CDR1 SGHRS, CDR2 YFSETQ. This CDR3 reads CASSFGTGRGEKLFF. Here the CDR3 DNA reads TGCGCCAGCAGCTTTGGGACAGGTCGGGGGGAAAAACTGTTTTTT.

The table lists this clone with a count of one. The rearrangement joins TRBV3-1 (or the pseudogene TRBV3-2) to TRBJ1-2; 9 bases are a match to TRBD1. The CDR3 contains 15 residues. V gave up 4 bases and J gave up 0 bases; unmatched junction bases: 3. The germline gives CDR1 LGHDT, CDR2 YNNKEL (reference sequence). This chain's CDR3 is CASSPGQGPNYGYTF. CDR3 nucleotides: TGTGCCAGCAGCCCGGGACAGGGACCTAACTATGGCTACACCTTC.

The sample holds one count of this clone. The genes are TRBV30 and TRBJ2-2; 10 bases map to TRBD2. The germline V gene has CDR1 GTSNPN and CDR2 SVGIG (reference sequence). J was trimmed by 6 bases and V by 7 bases; bases with no gene match: 8. The CDR3 loop spans 14 amino acids. The CDR3 sequence is CAFELAGFAGELFF. The CDR3, as DNA: TGTGCCTTCGAACTAGCGGGATTTGCCGGGGAGCTGTTTTTT.

The chain carries TRBV18 and TRBJ2-7; TRBD2 might be the D (5 bases). The length of the CDR3 is 15 residues. CDR1 and CDR2 from the germline V gene are KGHSH and LQKENI. The V end was cut by 4 bases, the J end by 5 bases, with 18 bases between. CDR3 loop: CASSLKGVGFDEQYF. The CDR3 region has the DNA TGTGCCAGCTCACTGAAGGGAGTCGGTTTTGACGAGCAGTACTTC.

V and J are TRBV5-1 and TRBJ2-5; D is unresolved. V lost 2 bases, J lost 1 base, and 6 bases lay in between. The germline gives CDR1 SGHRS, CDR2 YFSETQ. The CDR3 sequence is 13 residues long. CDR3 residues: CASSLQLQETQYF. In nucleotides, the CDR3 is TGCGCCAGCAGCTTACAGCTCCAAGAGACCCAGTACTTC.

This chain links TRBV19 with TRBJ1-2; D gene unclear. The CDR3 extends over 16 amino acids. Trimming removed 2 bases at V and 2 bases at J, with 15 bases between. The germline gives CDR1 LNHDA, CDR2 SQIVND (reference sequence). In DNA, the CDR3 is TGTGCCAGTAGTATACAAAGCCATCCGGGAAACTATGGCTACACCTTC. It translates to CASSIQSHPGNYGYTF.

This chain joins TRBV11-2 and TRBJ2-5; 10 bases fit TRBD1. The germline V gene encodes CDR1 SGHAT and CDR2 FQNNGV. J lost 7 bases, V lost 5 bases, and 10 bases had no gene match. The CDR3 runs 15 residues. The CDR3 sequence is CASSIKPGQGTTQYF. The CDR3 DNA reads as TGTGCCAGCAGCATCAAACCGGGACAGGGGACGACCCAGTACTTC. The full variable domain, rest sourced from reference TRBV11-2 and TRBJ2-5, is EAGVAQSPRYKIIEKRQSVAFWCNPISGHATLYWYQQILGQGPKLLIQFQNNGVVDDSQLPKDRFSAERLKGVDSTLKIQPAKLEDSAVYLCASSIKPGQGTTQYFGPGTRLLVL.

The rearrangement uses TRBV13 and TRBJ2-3; TRBD2 might be the D (6 bases). The CDR3 loop spans 17 amino acids. V shed 2 bases and J shed 0 bases, with 15 bases lying between them. The germline CDR1 and CDR2 sequences are PRHDT and FYEKMQ (reference sequence). The CDR3 is CASSLSRDSSSTDTQYF. The CDR3 DNA reads TGTGCCAGCAGCTTAAGCCGGGACTCCTCTAGCACAGATACGCAGTATTTT.